A selection of T cell receptor beta chains follows, all from one sample in a study of T cells in Graves' hyperthyroidism and ophthalmopathy. TCRdb reprocessed the multiplex PCR reads via MiXCR and lists one record per CDR3 protein. The data hold some 720,000 distinct CDR3 sequences, with around 15% observed a single time. Sequences were obtained from blood. All receptors come from a man younger than 35 with Graves' hyperthyroidism. CDR3s include the opening cysteine and the closing phenylalanine or tryptophan. Each record gives: V gene, J gene, D gene, CDR3 length, CDR3 protein. The D gene is left open where the match is weak.

TRBV27,TRBJ1-5,NA,15,CASSLKGGRNQPQHF
TRBV5-1,TRBJ1-1,NA,13,CASSSHGNTEAFF
TRBV4-3,TRBJ2-7,TRBD2,19,CASSQDRIGGGRVSYEQYF
TRBV27,TRBJ2-3,TRBD2,16,CASSLRRTSGTDTQYF
TRBV20-1,NA,TRBD2,15,CSARTSGTSYNEQYF
TRBV2,TRBJ1-5,NA,15,CASSGWGGGGQPQHF
TRBV29-1,TRBJ2-7,NA,15,CSVEAPGHVTYEQYF
TRBV30,TRBJ2-1,TRBD2,18,CAWNKANSLAGRYNEQFF
TRBV6-2/TRBV6-3,TRBJ2-7,NA,14,CASSYSIARGEQYF
TRBV27,TRBJ1-5,NA,15,CASRQALGPNQPQHF
TRBV7-3,TRBJ2-1,NA,17,CASSPRPNERAYNEQFF
TRBV7-2,TRBJ2-1,TRBD2,16,CASSLVLLAGTNEQFF
TRBV12-3/TRBV12-4,TRBJ2-3,NA,14,CASSLNSNTDTQYF
TRBV20-1,TRBJ2-1,NA,15,CSARAQGGGYNEQFF
TRBV6-1,TRBJ2-3,NA,12,CATGSSTDTQYF
TRBV7-3,TRBJ2-1,TRBD2,16,CASSLNAQRDYNEQFF
TRBV28,TRBJ1-5,TRBD1,17,CASNPTGDPPDNQPQHF
TRBV30,TRBJ1-1,TRBD1,12,CAWETGGTEAFF
TRBV6-2/TRBV6-3,TRBJ1-1,NA,12,CATRAWVTEAFF
TRBV29-1,TRBJ2-7,TRBD1,14,CSVTPGTGSYEQYF
TRBV12-3/TRBV12-4,TRBJ1-2,NA,14,CASSRTAGYYGYTF
TRBV7-3,TRBJ2-2,NA,15,CASSLGPTNTGGLFF
TRBV18,TRBJ1-5,NA,13,CASSPLREQPQHF
TRBV6-4,TRBJ1-1,NA,14,CASSDTRGRTEAFF
TRBV28,TRBJ2-1,TRBD1,15,CASSLEGQPYNEQFF
TRBV24-1,TRBJ2-3,TRBD2,22,CATSDLWEWEGPSFSSTDTQYF
TRBV27,TRBJ1-2,NA,15,CASSLGAHSFYGYTF
TRBV20-1,TRBJ2-7,NA,14,CSALGPHQSYEQYF
TRBV7-2,TRBJ1-1,TRBD1,15,CASSSRTGAATEAFF
TRBV7-9,TRBJ2-1,NA,12,CASSWDYNEQFF
TRBV12-3/TRBV12-4,TRBJ1-1,NA,13,CASSLGGFYEAFF
TRBV3-1,TRBJ1-3,NA,16,CASSQEAGRSGNTIYF
TRBV7-9,TRBJ2-7,TRBD2,15,CASSPRLAGVGEQYF
TRBV29-1,TRBJ1-2,NA,15,CSVQLTDGPNYGYTF
TRBV12-3/TRBV12-4,TRBJ2-2,TRBD1,15,CASSLGTGATGELFF
TRBV7-9,TRBJ2-1,TRBD2,17,CASSSSPGLAGYNGQFF
TRBV28,TRBJ2-5,TRBD2,15,CASSPSGMGGETQYF
TRBV29-1,TRBJ1-2,NA,13,CSVVTGSNYGYTF
TRBV6-2/TRBV6-3,TRBJ2-3,NA,15,CASSYGIRSTDTQYF
TRBV6-2/TRBV6-3,TRBJ2-7,TRBD2,16,CASSYRLAESPYEQYF
TRBV28,TRBJ1-6,NA,15,CASSRGQIKNSPLHF
TRBV20-1,TRBJ2-1,NA,14,CSASRGNSYNEQFF
TRBV3-1,TRBJ2-5,TRBD1,16,CASSQDLGQGWETQYF
TRBV20-1,TRBJ2-5,TRBD2,16,CSAGIGASGIWETQYF
TRBV18,TRBJ1-2,NA,15,CASSPQGTPGYGYTF
TRBV7-9,TRBJ2-7,NA,14,CASSREGGTYEQYF
TRBV6-6,TRBJ1-1,NA,14,CASSYSYGATEAFF
TRBV7-2,TRBJ2-7,NA,14,CASSRTPYFYEQYF
TRBV20-1,TRBJ2-7,NA,15,CSARDGGGKRDEQYF
TRBV6-1,TRBJ1-1,TRBD1,17,CASREDRGGLMNTEAFF
TRBV2,TRBJ2-7,TRBD2,15,CASRQPGLATYEQYF
TRBV9,TRBJ2-1,NA,15,CASSVGRGSHNEQFF
TRBV5-1,TRBJ1-3,NA,16,CASSSGSGGPGNTIYF
TRBV2,TRBJ2-7,NA,13,CAYNRDSPYEQYF
TRBV20-1,TRBJ2-3,NA,17,CSARDYLFGSGADTQYF
TRBV7-3,TRBJ1-1,NA,13,CASSSERGDEAFF